A selection of T cell receptor beta chains follows, all from one sample in a study of CD8 T cells in Susac syndrome. Using its own MiXCR run on the immunoSEQ multiplex PCR reads, TCRdb lists one record per CDR3 protein. The sample carries fewer than 350,000 distinct CDR3 sequences, 70% to 90% recorded once. The specimen sequenced was CD8+ T cells from PBMCs. The receptors shown here come from a human donor with multiple sclerosis. Each CDR3 is given without its conserved first and last residue.

13 | TRBJ2-7 | TRBV25-1 | ASSEGEDLFYEQY
13 | TRBJ2-1 | TRBV7-3 | ASSLTSGRADEQF
13 | TRBJ1-4 | TRBV6-5 | ASSYSIRNNEKLF
12 | TRBJ1-1 | TRBV5-5 | ASRRDTLNTEAF
12 | TRBJ2-7 | TRBV15 | ATSPSTGGYEQY
13 | TRBJ2-7 | TRBV28 | ASTFAGTGTYEQY
12 | TRBJ2-1 | TRBV7-9 | ASSRTGGMDEQF
14 | TRBJ2-1 | TRBV2 | ASRGNWGLIYNEQF
16 | TRBJ2-1 | TRBV20-1 | SASDSDTLAGFNNEQF
10 | TRBJ1-1 | TRBV11-2 | ASSPISTEAF
15 | TRBJ2-1 | TRBV4-3 | ASSSKGTSGYNNEQF
8 | TRBJ2-3 | TRBV20-1 | SASTDTQY
12 | TRBJ2-2 | TRBV11-1 | ASSLAGSAGELF
13 | TRBJ2-1 | TRBV11-2 | ASSGGEGSYNEQF
14 | TRBJ1-1 | TRBV10-3 | AISEPFGTGGTEAF
14 | TRBJ2-3 | TRBV30 | AWSLGSSGSTDTQY
12 | TRBJ1-6 | TRBV28 | ASKQSSYNSPLH
13 | TRBJ2-3 | TRBV5-6 | ASSLGNGVTDTQY
9 | TRBJ2-2 | TRBV27 | ASKTTGELF
12 | TRBJ2-1 | TRBV7-6 | ASSSGGPRNEQF
12 | TRBJ2-1 | TRBV7-8 | ASSPGTADNEQF
13 | TRBJ1-2 | TRBV7-9 | ASSPFEGADYGYT
12 | TRBJ1-2 | TRBV5-6 | ASVQTGTGYGYT
16 | TRBJ2-5 | TRBV4-3 | ASSHEASGSQRQETQY
12 | TRBJ2-2 | TRBV11-2 | ASSLVRGAGELF
12 | TRBJ2-7 | TRBV28 | ASSFRASSNEQY
14 | TRBJ1-1 | TRBV11-2 | ASSLDLSSTGSEAF
13 | TRBJ2-3 | TRBV3-1 | ASSQDGVGTDTQY
10 | TRBJ1-1 | TRBV3-1 | ASSQEGQMAF
17 | TRBJ2-5 | TRBV12-3/TRBV12-4 | ASSLEGWERMSRRETQY
13 | TRBJ2-3 | TRBV7-2 | ASSSAEGGTDTQY
13 | TRBJ2-6 | TRBV19 | ASTSWGAGANVLT
13 | TRBJ1-2 | TRBV20-1 | SARDHRVTVYGYT
15 | TRBJ1-1 | TRBV7-2 | ASSSDWSGDMNTEAF
11 | TRBJ1-1 | TRBV11-3 | ASSLKLNTEAF
12 | TRBJ1-1 | TRBV4-3 | ASSQGQRPELAF
12 | TRBJ2-7 | TRBV2 | ASVFETAAYEQY
15 | TRBJ2-4 | TRBV10-2 | ASSDPTGWDAKNIQY
12 | TRBJ2-5 | TRBV7-6 | ASSLVEGTETQY
12 | TRBJ1-1 | TRBV12-3/TRBV12-4 | ASSLAGVSTEAF
16 | TRBJ2-6 | TRBV7-9 | ASSRRQVAYSGANVLT
9 | TRBJ1-4 | TRBV11-1 | ASSPGEKLF
9 | TRBJ2-7 | TRBV30 | AWNGEGEQY
15 | TRBJ2-2 | TRBV7-9 | ASSYSPGGPNTGELF
14 | TRBJ2-1 | TRBV3-1 | ASSSWQTTLYNEQF
15 | TRBJ2-5 | TRBV7-9 | ASSPQLAGPHQETQY
10 | TRBJ1-2 | TRBV5-4 | ASDEGRAGYT
13 | TRBJ2-3 | TRBV27 | ASSLLSGATDTQY
12 | TRBJ1-1 | TRBV5-6 | ASSYAAGNTEAF
13 | TRBJ1-1 | TRBV6-1 | ASSDPPGAGDEAF
11 | TRBJ2-1 | TRBV7-3 | ASSLKGGDEQF
12 | TRBJ1-1 | TRBV28 | ASKGRGGGTEAF